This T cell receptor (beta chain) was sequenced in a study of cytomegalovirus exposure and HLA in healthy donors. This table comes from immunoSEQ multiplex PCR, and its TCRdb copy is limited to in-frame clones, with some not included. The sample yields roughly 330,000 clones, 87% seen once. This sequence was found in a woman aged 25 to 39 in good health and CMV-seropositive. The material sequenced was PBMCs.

The CDR3 reads CASSAQGGRQETQYF. The CDR3 DNA sequence: TGTGCCAGCAGCGCCCAAGGAGGCCGGCAAGAGACCCAGTACTTC. V is TRBV27 and J is TRBJ2-5, with D perhaps matching TRBD2 (5 bases). The germline gives CDR1 MNHEY, CDR2 SMNVEV (reference sequence). The length of the CDR3 is 15 residues. The germline V and J ends were trimmed by 6 bases and 2 bases, with 16 bases remaining between them.